A selection of T cell receptor beta chains follows, all from one sample in a study of cytomegalovirus exposure and HLA in healthy donors. TCRdb keeps only in-frame clones here, not all; method: immunoSEQ multiplex PCR. Among about 80,000 clones listed, less than 85% were seen once. Sequencing input: PBMCs. All receptors come from a human donor in good health. Each CDR3 is given with its conserved first and last residue. Each record gives: V gene, J gene, CDR3 protein.

TRBV6-6	TRBJ1-1	CASTPYGRGGNTEAFF
TRBV5-6	TRBJ1-3	CASSLGNRYSGNTIYF
TRBV15	TRBJ2-3	CATSTRGGGDTQYF
TRBV5-1	TRBJ2-1	CASSFGGGHYNEQFF
TRBV2	TRBJ2-1	CASSPYNEQFF
TRBV18	TRBJ1-1	CASSLDRMNTEAFF
TRBV6-5	TRBJ1-1	CASTLTGMNTEAFF
TRBV7-9	TRBJ2-5	CASRIDNQETQYF
TRBV6-5	TRBJ1-1	CASRDRQDTTEAFF
TRBV6-5	TRBJ1-5	CASRREGDQPQHF
TRBV5-1	TRBJ2-2	CASSYDRGGELFF
TRBV5-6	TRBJ1-2	CASRTQGEYGYTF